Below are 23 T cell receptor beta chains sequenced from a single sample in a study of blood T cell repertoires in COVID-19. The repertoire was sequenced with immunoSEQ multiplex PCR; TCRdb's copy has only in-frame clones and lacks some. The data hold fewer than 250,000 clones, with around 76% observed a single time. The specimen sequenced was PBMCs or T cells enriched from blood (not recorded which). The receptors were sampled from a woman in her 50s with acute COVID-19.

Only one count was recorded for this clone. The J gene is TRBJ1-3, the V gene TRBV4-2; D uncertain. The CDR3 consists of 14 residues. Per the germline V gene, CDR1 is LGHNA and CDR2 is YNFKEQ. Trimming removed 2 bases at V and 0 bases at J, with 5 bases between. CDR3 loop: CASSQPNSGNTIYF. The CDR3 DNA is TGTGCCAGCAGCCAACCAAACTCTGGAAACACCATATATTTT.

The chain's CDR3 is CASSSSGVATNEKLFF. In DNA form, the CDR3 reads TGTGCCAGCAGCTCATCAGGTGTTGCAACTAATGAAAAACTGTTTTTT. The gene calls are TRBV7-2 and TRBJ1-4, with D hard to call. The CDR3 has 16 residues. The V end was cut by 4 bases, the J end by 0 bases, with 12 bases between. The germline gives CDR1 SGHTA, CDR2 FQGNSA.

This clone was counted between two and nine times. Here the CDR3 reads CASSPRGDGEQYV. The CDR3 DNA follows: TGTGCCAGCTCACCACGGGGCGACGGCGAGCAGTACGTC. The chain links TRBV18 to TRBJ2-7; D is perhaps TRBD1 (5 bases). Germline-derived CDR1 and CDR2 are KGHSH and LQKENI. Trimming pared 1 base from V and 6 bases from J, leaving 10 bases between. The CDR3 is 13 residues long.

The CDR3 protein is CASSFSSNTGELFF. Here the CDR3 DNA reads TGTGCCAGCAGTTTTTCGTCGAACACCGGGGAGCTGTTTTTT. This chain connects TRBV28 to TRBJ2-2; D is unresolved. Per germline, CDR1 MDHEN and CDR2 SYDVKM. The CDR3 covers 14 residues. V was trimmed by 3 bases and J by 0 bases, leaving 5 bases between them.

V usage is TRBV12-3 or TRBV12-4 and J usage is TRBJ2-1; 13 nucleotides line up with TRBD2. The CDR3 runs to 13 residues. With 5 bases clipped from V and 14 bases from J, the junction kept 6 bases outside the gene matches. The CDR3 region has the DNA TGTGCCAGCAGTAGGGGACTAGCGGGGAGAAAGTTCTTC. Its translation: CASSRGLAGRKFF.

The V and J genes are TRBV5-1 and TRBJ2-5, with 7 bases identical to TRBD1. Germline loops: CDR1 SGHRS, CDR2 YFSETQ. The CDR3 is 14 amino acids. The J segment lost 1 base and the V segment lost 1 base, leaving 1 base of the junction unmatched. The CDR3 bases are TGCGCCAGCAGCTTGAGGGACAGCCAAGAGACCCAGTACTTC. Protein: CASSLRDSQETQYF.

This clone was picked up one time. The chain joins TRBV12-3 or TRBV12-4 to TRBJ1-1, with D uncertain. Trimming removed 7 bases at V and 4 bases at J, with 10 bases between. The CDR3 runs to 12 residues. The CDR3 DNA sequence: TGTGCCAGCACCGAGCGGGGCACTGAAGCTTTCTTT. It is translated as CASTERGTEAFF.

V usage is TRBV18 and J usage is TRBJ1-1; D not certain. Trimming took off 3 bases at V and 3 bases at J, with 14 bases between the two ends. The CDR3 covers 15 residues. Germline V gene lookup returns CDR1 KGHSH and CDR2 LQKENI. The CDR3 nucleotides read TGTGCCAGCTCACCCCCTAGCGCTATACACACTGAAGCTTTCTTT. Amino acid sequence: CASSPPSAIHTEAFF.

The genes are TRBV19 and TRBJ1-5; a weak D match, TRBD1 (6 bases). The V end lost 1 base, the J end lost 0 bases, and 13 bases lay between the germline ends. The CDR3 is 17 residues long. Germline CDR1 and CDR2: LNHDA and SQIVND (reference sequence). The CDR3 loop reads CASSIGRGSYSNQPQHF. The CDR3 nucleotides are TGTGCCAGTAGTATAGGCAGGGGCTCCTATAGCAATCAGCCCCAGCATTTT.

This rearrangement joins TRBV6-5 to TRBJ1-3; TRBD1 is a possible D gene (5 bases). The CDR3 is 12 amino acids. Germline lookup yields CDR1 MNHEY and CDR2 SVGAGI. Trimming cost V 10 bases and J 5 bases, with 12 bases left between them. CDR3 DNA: TGTGCCATTAGCCAGGGCAGAAACACCATATATTTT. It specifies CAISQGRNTIYF.

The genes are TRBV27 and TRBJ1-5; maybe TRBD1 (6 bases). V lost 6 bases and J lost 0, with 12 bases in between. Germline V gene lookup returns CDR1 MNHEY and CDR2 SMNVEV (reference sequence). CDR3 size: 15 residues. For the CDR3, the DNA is TGTGCCAGCAGGGACAGAAGATATAGCAATCAGCCCCAGCATTTT. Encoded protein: CASRDRRYSNQPQHF.

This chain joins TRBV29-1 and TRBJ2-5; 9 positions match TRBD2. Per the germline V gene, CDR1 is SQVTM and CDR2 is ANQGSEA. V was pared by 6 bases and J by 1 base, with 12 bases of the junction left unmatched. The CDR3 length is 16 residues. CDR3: CSVKGRTSGPQETQYF. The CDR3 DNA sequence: TGCAGCGTCAAAGGGAGAACTAGCGGGCCCCAAGAGACCCAGTACTTC.

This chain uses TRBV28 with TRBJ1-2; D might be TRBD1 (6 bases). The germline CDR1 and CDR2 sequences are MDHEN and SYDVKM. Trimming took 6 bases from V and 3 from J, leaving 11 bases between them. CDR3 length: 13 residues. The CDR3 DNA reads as TGTGCCAGCAGCCAGGGACAAGACTATGGCTACACCTTC. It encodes CASSQGQDYGYTF.

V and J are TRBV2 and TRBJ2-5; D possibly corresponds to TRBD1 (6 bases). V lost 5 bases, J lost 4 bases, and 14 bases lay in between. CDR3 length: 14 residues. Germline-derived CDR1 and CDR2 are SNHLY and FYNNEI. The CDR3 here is CASSYDRFLETQYF. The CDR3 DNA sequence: TGTGCCAGCAGTTATGACAGGTTTTTAGAGACCCAGTACTTC. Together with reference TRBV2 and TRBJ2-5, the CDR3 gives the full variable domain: EPEVTQTPSHQVTQMGQEVILRCVPISNHLYFYWYRQILGQKVEFLVSFYNNEISEKSEIFDDQFSVERPDGSNFTLKIRSTKLEDSAMYFCASSYDRFLETQYFGPGTRLLVL.

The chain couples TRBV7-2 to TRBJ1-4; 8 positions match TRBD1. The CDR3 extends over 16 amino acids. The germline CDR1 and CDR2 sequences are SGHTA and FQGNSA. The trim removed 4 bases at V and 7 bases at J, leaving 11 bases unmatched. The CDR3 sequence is CASSSEQGVGSEKLFF. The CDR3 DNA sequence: TGTGCCAGCAGCTCAGAACAGGGGGTGGGCTCTGAAAAACTGTTTTTT.

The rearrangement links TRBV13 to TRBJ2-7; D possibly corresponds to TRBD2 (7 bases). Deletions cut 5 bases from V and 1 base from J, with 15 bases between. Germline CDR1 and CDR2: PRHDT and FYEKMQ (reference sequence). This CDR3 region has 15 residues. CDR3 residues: CASSNMGGLSYEQYV. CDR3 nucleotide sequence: TGTGCCAGCAGCAATATGGGGGGGCTTTCCTACGAGCAGTACGTC.

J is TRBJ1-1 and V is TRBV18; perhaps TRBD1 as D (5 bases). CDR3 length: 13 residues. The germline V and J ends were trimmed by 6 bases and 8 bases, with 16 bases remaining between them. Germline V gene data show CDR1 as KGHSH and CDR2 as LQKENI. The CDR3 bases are TGTGCCAGCTCCCAACTTCAGGGCAGGGAAGCTTTCTTT. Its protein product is CASSQLQGREAFF.

This CDR3 is CASSVVDFSNEQFF. The CDR3 nucleotides read TGTGCCAGCAGCGTAGTGGACTTCTCAAATGAGCAGTTCTTC. The chain carries TRBV9 and TRBJ2-1; D is perhaps TRBD2 (5 bases). Germline V gene sequence: CDR1 SGDLS, CDR2 YYNGEE. This CDR3 is 14 amino acids long. The V gene lost 0 bases and the J gene lost 7 bases, with 11 bases spanning the gap. Supplemented by reference TRBV9 and TRBJ2-1, the full variable domain reads DSGVTQTPKHLITATGQRVTLRCSPRSGDLSVYWYQQSLDQGLQFLIQYYNGEERAKGNILERFSAQQFPDLHSELNLSSLELGDSALYFCASSVVDFSNEQFFGPGTRLTVL.

The CDR3 is CASSPIQGGSPLHF. The CDR3, as DNA: TGTGCCAGCAGCCCCATTCAGGGTGGTTCACCCCTCCACTTT. V usage is TRBV5-4 and J usage is TRBJ1-6; D might be TRBD1 (5 bases). This CDR3 spans 14 amino acids. Germline CDR1 SGHNT, CDR2 YYREEE (reference sequence). V dropped 4 bases and J dropped 9 bases, with 14 bases sitting between them.

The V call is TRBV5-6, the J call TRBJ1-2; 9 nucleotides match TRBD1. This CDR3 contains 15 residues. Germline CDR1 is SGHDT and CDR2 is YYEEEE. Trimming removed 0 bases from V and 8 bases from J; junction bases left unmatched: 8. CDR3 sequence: CASSLGQQGAGGYTF. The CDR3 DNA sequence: TGTGCCAGCAGCTTGGGGCAACAGGGGGCAGGAGGCTACACCTTC.

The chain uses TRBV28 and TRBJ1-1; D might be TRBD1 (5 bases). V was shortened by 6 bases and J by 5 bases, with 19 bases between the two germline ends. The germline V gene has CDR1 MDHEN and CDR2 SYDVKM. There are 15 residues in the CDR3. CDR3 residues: CASRPTQGGRTEAFF. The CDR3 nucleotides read TGTGCCAGCAGGCCCACCCAGGGAGGAAGGACTGAAGCTTTCTTT.

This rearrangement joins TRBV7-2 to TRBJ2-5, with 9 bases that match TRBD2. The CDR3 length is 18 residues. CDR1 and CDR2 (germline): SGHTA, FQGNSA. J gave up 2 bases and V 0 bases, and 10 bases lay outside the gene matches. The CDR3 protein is CASSLAPSGVRGQETQYF. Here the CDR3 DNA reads TGTGCCAGCAGCTTAGCGCCTAGCGGGGTCCGGGGGCAAGAGACCCAGTACTTC.

The CDR3: CASRTGGKDTQYF. For the CDR3, the DNA is TGTGCCAGCCGGACAGGGGGAAAAGATACGCAGTATTTT. The V call is TRBV28, the J call TRBJ2-3; 10 bases are shared with TRBD1. Trimming at V came to 8 bases and at J to 5 bases, leaving 4 bases not matched to a gene. Germline CDR1 is MDHEN and CDR2 is SYDVKM. The CDR3 sequence is 13 residues long. Full variable domain (missing parts from reference TRBV28 and TRBJ2-3): DVKVTQSSRYLVKRTGEKVFLECVQDMDHENMFWYRQDPGLGLRLIYFSYDVKMKEKGDIPEGYSVSREKKERFSLILESASTNQTSMYLCASRTGGKDTQYFGPGTRLTVL.